This T cell receptor (beta chain) emerged from a study of CD8+ T cells in alopecia areata. Overall study context: Treated patients were dosed with oral tofacitinib, taking 5 to 10 mg twice daily. General observations from the study: Having one nonresponder leaves uncertain how baseline CD8+ expansion relates to response. Relative to normal scalp, lesional scalp, especially alopecia totalis/universalis, showed higher clonality. Scalp clonality, together with expanded CD8+ clones among the top 100, fell significantly with tofacitinib.

The V gene end was trimmed by 3 bases and the J gene end by 1 base; junction bases not matched to a gene: 6. The CDR3 runs to 16 residues. Germline loops: CDR1 SGDLS, CDR2 YYNGEE. Stated treatment: oral pan-JAK inhibitor, 5-10 mg twice daily. Worth noting for this clone: Its antigen is not identified.

Isolated RNA was reverse transcribed into cDNA used as the sequencing template. The table came from immunoSEQ multiplex PCR; TCRdb's copy has only in-frame clones and leaves some out. The sample carries about 210,000 clones, roughly 44% recorded once. The receptor was derived from a human donor with alopecia areata. The V and J genes are TRBV9 and TRBJ1-5; TRBD1 matches at 8 bases. Specimen: CD4+ T cells sorted from blood, collected at approximately week 37, from a patient treated with tofacitinib. The CDR3 protein is CASSAGDRLSNQPQHF. In DNA, the CDR3 is TGTGCCAGCAGCGCCGGGGACAGGTTGAGCAATCAGCCCCAGCATTTT.